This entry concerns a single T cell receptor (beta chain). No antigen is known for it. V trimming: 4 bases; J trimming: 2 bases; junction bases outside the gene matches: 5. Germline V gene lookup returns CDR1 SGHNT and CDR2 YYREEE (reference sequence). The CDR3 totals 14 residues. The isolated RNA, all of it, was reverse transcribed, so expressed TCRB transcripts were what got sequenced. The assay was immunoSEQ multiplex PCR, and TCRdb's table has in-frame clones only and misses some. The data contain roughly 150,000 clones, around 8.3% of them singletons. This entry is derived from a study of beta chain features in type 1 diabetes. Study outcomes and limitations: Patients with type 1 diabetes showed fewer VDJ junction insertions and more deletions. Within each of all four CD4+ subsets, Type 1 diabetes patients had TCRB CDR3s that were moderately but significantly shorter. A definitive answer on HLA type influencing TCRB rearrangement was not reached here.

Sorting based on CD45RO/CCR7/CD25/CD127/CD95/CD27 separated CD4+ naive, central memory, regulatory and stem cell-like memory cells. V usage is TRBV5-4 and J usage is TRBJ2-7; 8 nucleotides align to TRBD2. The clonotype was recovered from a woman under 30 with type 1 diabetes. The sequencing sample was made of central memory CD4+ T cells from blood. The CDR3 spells CASSREGVTYEQYF. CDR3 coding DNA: TGTGCCAGCAGCCGGGAGGGAGTAACCTACGAGCAGTACTTC.